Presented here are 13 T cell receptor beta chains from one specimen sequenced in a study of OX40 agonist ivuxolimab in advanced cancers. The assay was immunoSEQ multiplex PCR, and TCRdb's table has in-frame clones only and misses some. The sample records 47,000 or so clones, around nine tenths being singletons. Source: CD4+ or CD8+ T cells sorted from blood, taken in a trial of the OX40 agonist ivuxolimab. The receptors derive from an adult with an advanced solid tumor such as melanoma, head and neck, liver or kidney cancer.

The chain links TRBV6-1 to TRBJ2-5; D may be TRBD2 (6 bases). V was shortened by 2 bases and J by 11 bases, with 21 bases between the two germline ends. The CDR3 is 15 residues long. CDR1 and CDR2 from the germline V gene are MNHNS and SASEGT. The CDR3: CASSESQLLLREQYF. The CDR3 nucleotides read TGTGCCAGCAGTGAATCACAGCTACTACTCCGGGAGCAGTACTTC.

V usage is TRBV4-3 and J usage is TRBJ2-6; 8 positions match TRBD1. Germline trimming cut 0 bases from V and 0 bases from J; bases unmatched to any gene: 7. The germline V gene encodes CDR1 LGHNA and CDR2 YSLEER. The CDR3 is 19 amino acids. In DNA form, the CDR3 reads TGCGCCAGCAGCCAAGATAGGGCAGGGGGCCTCTCTGGGGCCAACGTCCTGACTTTC. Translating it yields CASSQDRAGGLSGANVLTF.

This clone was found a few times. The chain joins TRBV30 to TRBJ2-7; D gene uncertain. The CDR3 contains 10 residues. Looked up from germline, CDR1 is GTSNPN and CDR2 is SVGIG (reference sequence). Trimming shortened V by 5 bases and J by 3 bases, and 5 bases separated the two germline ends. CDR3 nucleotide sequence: TGTGCCTGGGGGGACTACGAGCAGTACTTC. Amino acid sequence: CAWGDYEQYF.

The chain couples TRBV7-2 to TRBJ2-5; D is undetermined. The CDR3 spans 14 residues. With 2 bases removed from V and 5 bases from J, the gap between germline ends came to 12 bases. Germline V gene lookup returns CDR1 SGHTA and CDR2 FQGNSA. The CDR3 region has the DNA TGTGCCAGCAGCTTAAGACCATGGGTGGAGACCCAGTACTTC. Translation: CASSLRPWVETQYF.

CDR3: CASSLEGLAGVTDTQYF. DNA of the CDR3: TGCGCCAGCAGCTTGGAGGGGCTAGCGGGAGTCACAGATACGCAGTATTTT. This chain connects TRBV5-1 to TRBJ2-3; TRBD2 aligns across 10 bases. CDR3 length: 17 residues. V shed 0 bases and J 2 bases; nucleotides not matched to a gene: 6. CDR1 and CDR2 (germline): SGHRS, YFSETQ.

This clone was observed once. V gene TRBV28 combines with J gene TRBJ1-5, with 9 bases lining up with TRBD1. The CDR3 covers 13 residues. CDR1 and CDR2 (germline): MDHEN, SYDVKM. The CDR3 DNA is TGTGGTTCCGGGACAGGGACCCTTCAGCCCCAGCATTTT. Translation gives CGSGTGTLQPQHF.

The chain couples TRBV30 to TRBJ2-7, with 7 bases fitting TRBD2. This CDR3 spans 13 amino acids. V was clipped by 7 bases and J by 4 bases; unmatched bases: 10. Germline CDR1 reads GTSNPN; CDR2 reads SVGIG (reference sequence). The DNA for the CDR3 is TGTGCCTCTCGGGGCGGGAGCGGATACGAGCAGTACTTC. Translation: CASRGGSGYEQYF.

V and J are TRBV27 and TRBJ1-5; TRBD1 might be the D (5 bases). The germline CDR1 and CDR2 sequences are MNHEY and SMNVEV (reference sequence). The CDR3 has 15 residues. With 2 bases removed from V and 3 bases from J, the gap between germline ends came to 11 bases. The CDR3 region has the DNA TGTGCCAGCAGTTTAAGTTCAGGGACCAATCAGCCCCAGCATTTT. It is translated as CASSLSSGTNQPQHF.

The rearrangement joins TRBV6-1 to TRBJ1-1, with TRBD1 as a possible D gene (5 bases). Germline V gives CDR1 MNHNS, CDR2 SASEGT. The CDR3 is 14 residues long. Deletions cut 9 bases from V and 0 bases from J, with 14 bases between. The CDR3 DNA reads TGTGCCAGTCCCCCCGGGGGAATGAACACTGAAGCTTTCTTT. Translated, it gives CASPPGGMNTEAFF.

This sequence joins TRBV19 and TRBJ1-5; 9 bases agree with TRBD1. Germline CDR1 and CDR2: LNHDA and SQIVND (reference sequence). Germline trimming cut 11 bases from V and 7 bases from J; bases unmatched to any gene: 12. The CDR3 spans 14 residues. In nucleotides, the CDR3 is TGTGCCTCGACCCGACAGGGGGTCGGACAGCCCCAGCATTTT. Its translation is CASTRQGVGQPQHF.

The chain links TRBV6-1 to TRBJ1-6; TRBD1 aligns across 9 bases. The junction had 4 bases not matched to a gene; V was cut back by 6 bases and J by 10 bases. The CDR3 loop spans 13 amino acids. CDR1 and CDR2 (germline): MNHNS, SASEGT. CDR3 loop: CASRGTGYSPLHF. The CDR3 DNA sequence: TGTGCCAGCAGGGGGACAGGGTACTCACCCCTCCACTTT.

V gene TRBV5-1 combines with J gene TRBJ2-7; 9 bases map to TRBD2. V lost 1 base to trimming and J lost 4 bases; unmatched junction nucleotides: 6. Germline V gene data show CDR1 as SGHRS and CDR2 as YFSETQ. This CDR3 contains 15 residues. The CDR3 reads CASSLFDSGSYEQYF. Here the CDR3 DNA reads TGCGCCAGCAGCTTGTTTGATAGCGGGAGTTACGAGCAGTACTTC.

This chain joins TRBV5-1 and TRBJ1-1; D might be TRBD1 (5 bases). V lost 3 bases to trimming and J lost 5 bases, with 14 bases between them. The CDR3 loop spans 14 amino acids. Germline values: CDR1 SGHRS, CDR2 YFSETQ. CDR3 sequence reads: CASSSPQEGTEAFF. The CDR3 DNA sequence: TGCGCCAGCAGCTCCCCACAGGAGGGAACTGAAGCTTTCTTT.